Below, 20 T cell receptor beta chains from the same sample are listed, as sequenced in a study of cytomegalovirus exposure and HLA in healthy donors. The protocol was immunoSEQ multiplex PCR, while the TCRdb copy is restricted to in-frame clones and leaves out a portion. Here the sample spans 150,000 to 200,000 clones, roughly 86% being singletons. The sample consisted of PBMCs. Receptors were obtained from a man in his late teens or twenties in good health and CMV-seropositive.

The chain couples TRBV9 to TRBJ2-7; TRBD2 matches at 7 bases. The CDR3 runs to 15 residues. The V gene end was trimmed by 2 bases and the J gene end by 2 bases; junction bases not matched to a gene: 7. Germline CDR1 is SGDLS and CDR2 is YYNGEE. The CDR3 region has the DNA TGTGCCAGCAGCGTTGGGGCGGGAGTGACCTACGAGCAGTACTTC. It codes for CASSVGAGVTYEQYF.

This clone was seen once. The rearrangement links TRBV5-1 to TRBJ2-5; perhaps TRBD1 as D (6 bases). The V gene lost 0 bases and the J gene lost 1 base, with 10 bases spanning the gap. Germline assignment: CDR1 SGHRS and CDR2 YFSETQ. The CDR3 spans 15 residues. The CDR3, as DNA: TGCGCCAGCAGCTTGGGTGTCAGGGGCCAAGAGACCCAGTACTTC. Its translation is CASSLGVRGQETQYF.

This chain joins TRBV29-1 and TRBJ1-5, with a possible D match to TRBD1 (5 bases). Germline CDR1 SQVTM, CDR2 ANQGSEA. The CDR3 has 17 amino acids. Trimming stripped 7 bases from V and 4 bases from J, with 26 bases between. The CDR3 sequence: CSGSEPMLRGGNQPQHF. In DNA form, the CDR3 reads TGCAGCGGATCTGAACCTATGCTGAGGGGAGGTAATCAGCCCCAGCATTTT.

The V gene is TRBV7-8, the J gene TRBJ2-7, with 9 bases that match TRBD2. V was pared by 8 bases and J by 7 bases, with 6 bases of the junction left unmatched. CDR3 length equals 12 residues. Germline loops: CDR1 SGHVS, CDR2 FQNEAQ. The CDR3 DNA reads TGTGCCAGCGGCGGGGGGGCAAATGAGCAGTACTTC. It codes for CASGGGANEQYF.

This chain connects TRBV7-6 to TRBJ1-1; 7 nucleotides align to TRBD1. V was clipped by 4 bases and J by 11 bases; unmatched bases: 10. Looked up from germline, CDR1 is SGHVS and CDR2 is FNYEAQ. CDR3 length: 13 amino acids. The CDR3 is CASSYGTDRKAFF. CDR3 bases: TGTGCCAGCAGCTATGGGACAGATCGGAAGGCTTTCTTT.

V usage is TRBV2 and J usage is TRBJ2-1; 11 bases fit TRBD1. This CDR3 has 12 residues. CDR1 and CDR2 (germline): SNHLY, FYNNEI. With V trimmed by 9 bases and J by 8 bases, 3 bases remained unmatched. Written as DNA, the CDR3 is TGTGCCAGGCGGACAGGGGGCGATGAGCAGTTCTTC. Its translation: CARRTGGDEQFF.

The chain couples TRBV5-1 to TRBJ1-2; weak D call: TRBD1 (6 bases). V dropped 4 bases and J dropped 0 bases, with 16 bases sitting between them. In germline, CDR1 is SGHRS, CDR2 YFSETQ. The CDR3 has 16 amino acids. In DNA, the CDR3 is TGCGCCAGCAGCCCCGGACAGCTAACTTCTAACTATGGCTACACCTTC. Translating it yields CASSPGQLTSNYGYTF.

V gene TRBV9 combines with J gene TRBJ2-1; a weak D match, TRBD2 (7 bases). Germline assignment: CDR1 SGDLS and CDR2 YYNGEE. Trimming stripped 0 bases from V and 8 bases from J, with 18 bases between. There are 16 residues in the CDR3. The CDR3 DNA sequence: TGTGCCAGCAGCGTAGAGGTCGGGGGGCCGGGTGATGAGCAGTTCTTC. This translates into CASSVEVGGPGDEQFF. Supplemented by reference TRBV9 and TRBJ2-1, the full variable domain reads DSGVTQTPKHLITATGQRVTLRCSPRSGDLSVYWYQQSLDQGLQFLIQYYNGEERAKGNILERFSAQQFPDLHSELNLSSLELGDSALYFCASSVEVGGPGDEQFFGPGTRLTVL.

The chain has TRBV6-6 and TRBJ2-5; the D gene is possibly TRBD2 (5 bases). The V gene's germline CDR1 is MNHNY and CDR2 SVGAGI (reference sequence). CDR3 length equals 12 residues. V lost 7 bases to trimming and J lost 5 bases, with 11 bases between them. The CDR3 here is CASTLSGETQYF. The CDR3, as DNA: TGTGCCAGCACCCTATCGGGGGAGACCCAGTACTTC.

The chain links TRBV13 to TRBJ2-7; D uncertain. This CDR3 is 15 amino acids long. V dropped 5 bases and J dropped 3 bases, with 17 bases sitting between them. The germline V gene has CDR1 PRHDT and CDR2 FYEKMQ (reference sequence). CDR3 in amino acids: CASSHSNPSLYEQYF. The CDR3, as DNA: TGTGCCAGCAGCCATAGTAACCCATCTCTCTACGAGCAGTACTTC.

A few counts support this clone. The rearrangement joins TRBV19 to TRBJ1-5, with D unresolved. V was pared by 7 bases and J by 7 bases, with 8 bases between. This CDR3 spans 11 amino acids. Looked up from germline, CDR1 is LNHDA and CDR2 is SQIVND (reference sequence). CDR3 region: CASKWQQPQHF. Here the CDR3 DNA reads TGTGCCAGTAAATGGCAACAGCCCCAGCATTTT.

The chain couples TRBV9 to TRBJ2-7; TRBD2 matches at 7 bases. Germline CDR1 is SGDLS and CDR2 is YYNGEE. This CDR3 has 15 residues. J lost 2 bases, V lost 0 bases, and 5 bases had no gene match. Here the CDR3 DNA reads TGTGCCAGCAGCGTAGCTGCGGGAGCCACCTACGAGCAGTACTTC. This translates into CASSVAAGATYEQYF.

This clone was recorded a few times. V gene TRBV5-8 combines with J gene TRBJ2-3, with D possibly being TRBD1 (6 bases). V was shortened by 5 bases and J by 5 bases, with 9 bases between the two germline ends. Germline CDR1 reads SGHTS; CDR2 reads YDEGEE. This CDR3 has 12 residues. CDR3 sequence: CASRQTGDTQYF. In nucleotides, the CDR3 is TGTGCCAGCAGGCAGACAGGAGATACGCAGTATTTT.

J is TRBJ1-2 and V is TRBV5-4; 11 bases line up with TRBD1. V gave up 4 bases and J gave up 4 bases; unmatched junction bases: 12. The V gene's germline CDR1 is SGHNT and CDR2 YYREEE (reference sequence). The CDR3 is 17 residues long. The CDR3 protein is CASSIGQGADLGYGYTF. The CDR3 nucleotides are TGTGCCAGCAGCATAGGACAGGGGGCAGATCTAGGCTATGGCTACACCTTC. Filled out from reference TRBV5-4 and TRBJ1-2, the complete variable domain reads ETGVTQSPTHLIKTRGQQVTLRCSSQSGHNTVSWYQQALGQGPQFIFQYYREEENGRGNFPPRFSGLQFPNYSSELNVNALELDDSALYLCASSIGQGADLGYGYTFGSGTRLTVV.

This chain connects TRBV4-3 to TRBJ1-2; 7 bases line up with TRBD1. CDR3 size: 13 residues. The V segment lost 4 bases and the J segment 4 bases; nucleotides outside the gene matches: 3. CDR1 is LGHNA, CDR2 YSLEER, per germline. CDR3 in DNA: TGCGCCAGCAGCCTAGACAGGGCCTATGGCTACACCTTC. This codes for CASSLDRAYGYTF.

The chain is built from TRBV4-3 and TRBJ1-1; D gene unclear. The CDR3 is 16 residues long. Between the trimmed V and J ends, which lost 0 bases and 0 bases, there was a span of 11 bases. Germline V gives CDR1 LGHNA, CDR2 YSLEER. The DNA for the CDR3 is TGCGCCAGCAGCCAAGATTTCGGTATGATGAACACTGAAGCTTTCTTT. This translates into CASSQDFGMMNTEAFF.

The chain combines TRBV4-1 with TRBJ2-5, with D perhaps TRBD1 (6 bases). The CDR3 runs to 15 residues. V was cut by 4 bases and J by 2 bases, with 14 bases left in between. The germline V gene encodes CDR1 MGHRA and CDR2 YSYEKL. In DNA, the CDR3 is TGCGCCAGCAGCCCCTCGGGGACATCGCAAGAGACCCAGTACTTC. Translating gives CASSPSGTSQETQYF.

The V and J genes are TRBV2 and TRBJ1-1; D ambiguous. The CDR3 runs 13 residues. The V gene lost 3 bases and the J gene lost 1 base, with 6 bases spanning the gap. CDR1 and CDR2 (germline): SNHLY, FYNNEI. This chain's CDR3 is CASSDLRNTEAFF. The CDR3 DNA reads TGTGCCAGCAGTGATCTAAGGAACACTGAAGCTTTCTTT.

The genes are TRBV7-9 and TRBJ2-2; D perhaps matches TRBD2 (6 bases). V shed 5 bases and J shed 5 bases, with 15 bases lying between them. The CDR3 runs 15 residues. CDR1 and CDR2 from the germline V gene are SEHNR and FQNEAQ (reference sequence). The CDR3 loop reads CASSPPRGTTGELFF. CDR3 bases: TGTGCCAGCAGCCCTCCCCGGGGGACTACCGGGGAGCTGTTTTTT.

The chain combines TRBV18 with TRBJ2-2, with TRBD2 matching over 11 bases. Germline V lookup: CDR1 KGHSH, CDR2 LQKENI. The CDR3 covers 16 residues. V shed 3 bases, J shed 0 bases, and the junction held 0 bases outside the gene matches. CDR3 in DNA: TGTGCCAGCTCACCGGGACTAGCGGCGAACACCGGGGAGCTGTTTTTT. This translates into CASSPGLAANTGELFF.